This T cell receptor (beta chain) emerged from a study of T cell responses to AZD1222 COVID-19 vaccine (dated by TCRdb to the early 2020s). Describing the broader study: AZD1222 recipients with second doses at about 4 weeks or about 12 weeks were pooled, because spike-specific TCR depth and breadth did not differ between schedules. TCR sequencing covered 233 trial participants: 200 to 220 given two doses of AZD1222 and around 25 given two doses of MenACWY control vaccine. Trial participants were enrolled by age into 18-55, 56-69 and 70-plus year subgroups, with about 150, 28 and 57 TCR-sequenced participants respectively.

The time point label, read with the paper, signifies: baseline before first vaccination. Vaccinee samples came from UK trials COV001 and COV002, including a single-blind randomized controlled phase 2/3 trial of AZD1222 (ChAdOx1 nCoV-19) in healthy adults. For TCRbeta chain sequencing, PBMC samples were collected from trial participants at day 0 and at day 28 after the second dose. The CDR3 regions of human TCRbeta chains were subjected to immunosequencing. Per the source publication's procedure: TCRs in the repertoires were matched against a reference library of SARS-CoV-2-specific TCRs that had been generated with the MIRA antigen-specificity platform. Breadth was defined as the fraction of unique TCRs that were SARS-CoV-2-associated. Depth was defined as the fraction of total T cells that were SARS-CoV-2-associated. Using the MIRA data, each spike-specific TCR was mapped to the spike region that the TCR reacts to and placed in a CD4 or CD8 class. Log10-transformed breadth and depth values were compared by one-way ANOVA with Sidak's multiple comparisons tests. TCRdb's version of the immuneACCESS table is confined to in-frame rearrangements and falls short of the full clone set. An unresolved V gene accounts for under half of the shortfall where checked; the remainder is of unknown origin. For V, J and clone size, that table is used; D and trimming come from the DNA. This sample holds some 120,000 clones; roughly 84% were observed only once. Clones ranked in the top ten supply about 6% of the sample.

Comments on this clone: Its specific antigen is unknown. The record has no base qualities; no much larger clone is one base away.

Study-level results and caveats: Nearly half of unique spike-specific TCRs reportedly recognized epitopes outside regions mutated in the B.1.351 and B.1.1.7 variants. Most participants were white British and females outnumbered males, and the authors suggested that clonal diversity may have been underestimated. No day 14 peak-response samples were available, so repertoires were characterized only after the peak T cell response. Conclusions about previously exposed vaccinees are limited because only six or seven AZD1222 recipients were SARS-CoV-2 seropositive at baseline. In the small 56-69-year group, the increase in depth fell short of significance, most likely because of low power. Vaccine-associated CD4 TCRs spanned the whole spike protein, with dominant responses in regions 160-218 and 743-854. A significant rise in spike-specific TCR breadth and depth was observed after two AZD1222 doses relative to day 0 and relative to MenACWY recipients.

The source material was peripheral blood, sampled on day 0 of AZD1222 vaccination. This sequence was found in an adult in good health.

The nucleotides read TGTGCCAGCAGTGGACAGGAAAACTATGGCTACACCTTC. Translation gives CASSGQENYGYTF. The rearrangement combines TRBV25-1 with TRBJ1-2; the D region possibly corresponds to TRBD1 (6 bases align). From a lookup of the germline V gene, CDR1 and CDR2 are MGHDK and SYGVNS. Spanning cysteine to phenylalanine, the CDR3 consists of 13 amino acids. CDR3 DNA only is kept here, 39 bases in frame from base 1. Between the V and J ends, shortened by 4 bases and 2 bases respectively, the junction contains 8 bases.